This T cell receptor (beta chain) was retrieved from a study of cytomegalovirus exposure and HLA in healthy donors. The CDR3 has 15 residues. General observations from the study: The study recorded about 160 TCR beta chains that were cytomegalovirus-associated. A subsequent analysis found that TCR clusters from the first cohort also tended to co-occur in the 120 or so validation repertoires, with roughly 95% of cluster scores above 0. In vitro data verified a few CMV-associated chains as specific for CMV antigens.

Remarks on this clone: Its antigen is not identified.

This table comes from immunoSEQ multiplex PCR, and its TCRdb copy is limited to in-frame clones, with some not included. Of 110,000 or so clones listed, more than 75% are singletons. The approximately 120-subject validation cohort, separate from the roughly 670-subject first cohort, included the donors. The specimen was PBMCs. The genes are TRBV21-1 and TRBJ2-7; the table calls TRBD1, which could not be checked here. TRBV21-1 is termed a pseudogene. The receptor comes from a woman aged 25-40 years in good health and CMV-seronegative. CDR3 in amino acids: CASSKESQGMDEQYF. In DNA, the CDR3 is TGTGCCAGCAGCAAAGAATCACAGGGCATGGACGAGCAGTACTTC.